A selection of T cell receptor beta chains follows, all from one sample in a study of PD-L1 blockade in urothelial cancer. Assay used: immunoSEQ multiplex PCR; TCRdb lists only in-frame clones, some missing. Of 40,000 to 50,000 clones in the sample, approximately 78% were seen once. Sequences were derived from PBMCs, sampled around atezolizumab (anti-PD-L1) treatment. Every receptor here comes from a man between 60 and 70 years old with urothelial cancer. Each CDR3 is given with its conserved first and last residue. The D gene is left open where the match is weak. Rows may omit the clone size; those that give it use once, few, many or a size class.

clone_size	j_call	d_call	cdr3_length	v_call	cdr3_aa	cdr3_nt
.	TRBJ2-7	TRBD1	17	TRBV10-3	CAISESGTGTGTYEQYF	TGTGCCATCAGTGAGTCAGGGACCGGGACAGGGACCTACGAGCAGTACTTC
.	TRBJ2-1	.	14	TRBV25-1	CASRRGPGADEQFF	TGTGCCAGCAGAAGGGGCCCTGGGGCGGATGAGCAGTTCTTC
.	TRBJ2-5	TRBD2	15	TRBV28	CASSLLAGVQETQYF	TGTGCCAGCAGTTTACTAGCGGGGGTACAAGAGACCCAGTACTTC
.	TRBJ2-1	TRBD2	15	TRBV4-3	CASSQDATGRGEQFF	TGCGCCAGCAGCCAAGATGCAACGGGGAGGGGTGAGCAGTTCTTC
.	TRBJ1-5	.	14	TRBV11-2	CASSQGSGGQPQHF	TGTGCCAGCAGCCAGGGCTCGGGGGGTCAGCCCCAGCATTTT
few	TRBJ2-7	.	15	TRBV6-1	CAIRRQDMSSYEQYF	TGTGCCATCCGCAGGCAGGACATGAGCTCCTACGAGCAGTACTTC
.	TRBJ2-7	TRBD1	15	TRBV7-2	CANFRPGQGTYEQYF	TGTGCCAACTTTAGGCCGGGACAGGGTACCTACGAGCAGTACTTC
.	TRBJ2-5	TRBD2	16	TRBV10-1	CASSESRLANQETQYF	TGCGCCAGCAGTGAGTCAAGACTAGCGAATCAAGAGACCCAGTACTTC
.	TRBJ1-2	.	13	TRBV25-1	CASSELAGYGYTF	TGTGCCAGCAGTGAGTTGGCAGGATATGGCTACACCTTC
.	TRBJ1-1	.	17	TRBV10-3	CAITDDRAINGGTEAFF	TGTGCCATCACCGACGACCGGGCCATCAATGGAGGCACTGAAGCTTTCTTT
once	TRBJ1-1	.	13	TRBV2	CASSGRQKHEAFF	TGTGCCAGCAGTGGAAGACAGAAACATGAAGCTTTCTTT
.	TRBJ1-3	.	15	TRBV11-2	CASSKVAGSGNTIYF	TGTGCCAGCAGTAAAGTAGCTGGCTCTGGAAACACCATATATTTT
.	TRBJ1-1	TRBD1	15	TRBV7-8	CASRPMDRDDTEAFF	TGTGCCAGCAGACCCATGGACAGGGACGACACTGAAGCTTTCTTT
.	TRBJ1-1	.	13	TRBV7-8	CASSLVGRTEAFF	TGTGCCAGCAGCTTAGTAGGGAGGACTGAAGCTTTCTTT
.	TRBJ1-4	.	18	TRBV5-1	CASSLEPGEIRVDEKLFF	TGCGCCAGCAGCTTGGAACCAGGGGAAATACGGGTTGATGAAAAACTGTTTTTT
.	TRBJ2-7	TRBD2	16	TRBV5-1	CASSLGGTSGNYEQYF	TGCGCCAGCAGCTTGGGTGGGACTAGCGGGAACTACGAGCAGTACTTC
.	TRBJ1-5	TRBD1	14	TRBV30	CAWSPRGRGGPQHF	TGTGCCTGGAGCCCCAGGGGGCGGGGAGGACCCCAGCATTTT
few	TRBJ1-1	.	14	TRBV11-1	CASSLGGLNTEAFF	TGTGCCAGCAGCTTAGGGGGGCTGAACACTGAAGCTTTCTTT
.	TRBJ1-2	TRBD1	17	TRBV5-4	CASSPGTGLGSNYGYTF	TGTGCCAGCAGCCCGGGGACAGGGCTGGGGTCTAACTATGGCTACACCTTC
.	TRBJ2-7	.	14	TRBV5-1	CASSMGQSTSEQYF	TGCGCCAGCAGCATGGGACAATCTACCTCCGAGCAGTACTTC
.	TRBJ1-6	.	13	TRBV7-2	CASSQTGGSPLHF	TGTGCCAGCAGCCAGACAGGAGGATCACCCCTCCACTTT
.	TRBJ1-5	.	13	TRBV15	CATSRDPDQPQHF	TGTGCCACCAGCAGAGACCCAGATCAGCCCCAGCATTTT
.	TRBJ1-3	TRBD1	15	TRBV11-2	CASSSRTGSGNTIYF	TGTGCCAGCAGCTCCCGGACAGGGTCTGGAAACACCATATATTTT
.	TRBJ1-5	.	12	TRBV28	CASSFRGGAQHF	TGTGCCAGCAGTTTCCGGGGGGGTGCCCAGCATTTT
.	TRBJ2-7	TRBD1	14	TRBV5-4	CASSWDRGTHEQYF	TGTGCCAGCAGCTGGGACAGGGGTACCCACGAGCAGTACTTC
few	TRBJ2-1	.	12	TRBV6-6	CASSGETNEQFF	TGTGCCAGCAGCGGGGAGACTAATGAGCAGTTCTTC
.	TRBJ2-5	TRBD1	15	TRBV11-2	CASSLVGTGGTTQYF	TGTGCCAGCAGCTTAGTAGGGACAGGGGGCACTACCCAGTACTTC
.	TRBJ1-2	.	15	TRBV4-3	CASSPGPGWVVGYTF	TGCGCCAGCAGCCCTGGACCAGGGTGGGTAGTGGGCTACACCTTC
.	TRBJ1-3	.	15	TRBV7-9	CASSNGGHSGNTIYF	TGTGCCAGCAGCAACGGGGGTCACTCTGGAAACACCATATATTTT